This T cell receptor (beta chain) was sequenced in a study of T cell changes during pregnancy in multiple sclerosis. Assay: immunoSEQ multiplex PCR; the TCRdb copy retains only in-frame clones and omits some. The sample lists just under 40,000 clones; around nine tenths were seen once. The sample was CD4+ T cells from peripheral blood mononuclear cells, taken in the first trimester of pregnancy. The TCR sequence derives from a female donor in good health, enrolled as a control in a pregnancy study.

The CDR3, as DNA: TGTGCCAGCAGTGTACAGGGGTCGTCCTACGAGCAGTACTTC. Translated, it gives CASSVQGSSYEQYF. The chain is built from TRBV2 and TRBJ2-7; 7 positions match TRBD1. The V gene's germline CDR1 is SNHLY and CDR2 FYNNEI. This CDR3 spans 14 amino acids. The junction had 4 bases not matched to a gene; V was cut back by 4 bases and J by 1 base.